Each of the 3 T cell receptor beta chains below was sequenced from the same sample in a study of beta chain features in type 1 diabetes. Since all of the isolated RNA was reverse transcribed, expressed TCRB transcripts were what got sequenced. Repertoires were generated with immunoSEQ multiplex PCR, while TCRdb's copy carries only in-frame clones and drops some. The sample lists hundreds of thousands of clones, about 17% occurring once. Sequenced sample: naive CD4+ T cells from blood. The receptors here all came from a woman under 30 in good health.

This chain uses TRBV5-6 with TRBJ1-5; 7 bases line up with TRBD1. The CDR3 consists of 19 residues. Looked up from germline, CDR1 is SGHDT and CDR2 is YYEEEE. J lost 2 bases, V lost 0 bases, and 14 bases had no gene match. CDR3 nucleotide sequence: TGTGCCAGCAGCTTGGGTAGGGGCCTTAGCGACAGGGGCAATCAGCCCCAGCATTTT. This gives the protein CASSLGRGLSDRGNQPQHF.

The rearrangement joins TRBV7-2 to TRBJ2-4, with a tentative D call TRBD1 (6 bases). The germline V gene has CDR1 SGHTA and CDR2 FQGNSA. The CDR3 is 14 amino acids. The ends were cut back, 3 bases at V and 5 bases at J, with 11 bases in the middle. The CDR3 reads CASSLGARENIQYF. As DNA, the CDR3 is TGTGCCAGCAGCTTGGGGGCAAGGGAAAACATTCAGTACTTC.

This clone was found a few times. The rearrangement links TRBV6-5 to TRBJ2-6; D gene unclear. V dropped 7 bases and J dropped 4 bases, with 11 bases sitting between them. Germline V lookup: CDR1 MNHEY, CDR2 SVGAGI. The CDR3 has 14 amino acids. The DNA for the CDR3 is TGTGCCAGCACCCTAGGAGCCGGGGCCAACGTCCTGACTTTC. Its translation: CASTLGAGANVLTF.